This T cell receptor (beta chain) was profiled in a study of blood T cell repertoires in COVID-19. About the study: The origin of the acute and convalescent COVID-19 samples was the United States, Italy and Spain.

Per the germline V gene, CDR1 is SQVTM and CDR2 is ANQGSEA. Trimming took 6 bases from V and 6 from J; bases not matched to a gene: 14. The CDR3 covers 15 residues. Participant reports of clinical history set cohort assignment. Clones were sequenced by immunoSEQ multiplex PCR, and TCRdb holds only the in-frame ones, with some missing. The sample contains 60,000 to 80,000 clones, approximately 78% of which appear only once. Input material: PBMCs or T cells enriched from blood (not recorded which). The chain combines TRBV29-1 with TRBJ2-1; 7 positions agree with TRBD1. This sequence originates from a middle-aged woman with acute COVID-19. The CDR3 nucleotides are TGCAGCGTACCGACAGGGCTGATGTTGGGCAATGAGCAGTTCTTC. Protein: CSVPTGLMLGNEQFF.